These T cell receptor beta chains were read from a single sample in a study of T cell repertoires in cytomegalovirus infection. No antigen has been identified for these receptors. TCRdb analysed the reads with MiXCR anew, one entry per CDR3 protein. The table lists a few hundred thousand distinct CDR3 sequences, about 44% of them singletons. Sequenced material: cultured PBMCs, taken from culture after CMV antigen stimulation. The receptors stem from a human donor in good health (CMV status not recorded). Some clones in this sample may be carry-over from other donors' samples. Both conserved end residues are part of each CDR3. Each record gives: CDR3 length, V gene, J gene, CDR3 protein.

>16|TRBV30|TRBJ2-1
CAWSGSPPSSYNEQFF
>13|TRBV4-3|TRBJ2-7
CASSRDLRYEQYF
>16|TRBV12-3/TRBV12-4|TRBJ1-4
CASSSQAGATNEKLFF
>16|TRBV5-8|TRBJ2-7
CASPSGTRNRVYEQYF
>13|TRBV6-2/TRBV6-3|TRBJ1-6
CASMLGADSPLHF
>14|TRBV12-3/TRBV12-4|TRBJ1-1
CASSLSGGRTEAFF
>17|TRBV7-8|TRBJ2-2
CASTTRGQGKSAGELFF
>16|TRBV7-9|TRBJ2-7
CASSLAFRTGSYEQYF
>15|TRBV6-1|TRBJ2-1
CASSERVSAYNEQFF
>13|TRBV20-1|TRBJ2-7
CSAGSGRAYEQYF
>15|TRBV7-8|TRBJ2-7
CASSLFRGVAYEQYF
>17|TRBV5-1|TRBJ2-5
CASSLVPGGNLQETQYF
>13|TRBV12-3/TRBV12-4|TRBJ1-2
CASSRGQAESYTF
>15|TRBV12-3/TRBV12-4|TRBJ1-1
CASSWHRGWNTEAFF
>13|TRBV10-3|TRBJ1-1
CAISVQGSTEAFF
>15|TRBV19|TRBJ2-1
CASARYGTSGDEQFF
>14|TRBV25-1|TRBJ2-1
CASSSREVNNEQFF
>16|TRBV4-2|TRBJ1-4
CASSQVQEPINEKLFF
>14|TRBV7-9|TRBJ1-5
CASSGTGWDQPQHF
>15|TRBV6-2/TRBV6-3|TRBJ2-3
CASSYGGAATDTQYF
>15|TRBV6-6|TRBJ2-3
CASSYPSRSTDTQYF
>13|TRBV2|TRBJ1-5
CASRQGGHQPQHF
>15|TRBV6-1|TRBJ1-1
CASSELVLRSTEAFF
>12|TRBV10-3|TRBJ2-1
CATQGPYNEQFF
>15|TRBV15|TRBJ1-2
CATSRDRVEVGGYTF
>15|TRBV6-1|TRBJ2-2
CASSHWTGNTGELFF
>12|TRBV29-1|TRBJ1-1
CSVEVTYTEAFF
>14|TRBV7-8|TRBJ1-6
CASSLSYQNSPLHF
>13|TRBV7-2|TRBJ1-5
CASSLNTEQPQQF
>14|TRBV7-2|TRBJ2-1
CASSLFSVGNEQFF
>14|TRBV18|TRBJ2-1
CASSPGEVSNEQFF
>14|TRBV9|TRBJ2-7
CASSTAPSGYEQYF
>14|TRBV4-2|TRBJ2-7
CASSQEDRTYEQYF
>14|TRBV19|TRBJ2-3
CASSIMASTDTQYF
>17|TRBV7-2|TRBJ1-2
CASSMSTGRPAVYGYTF
>13|TRBV7-6|TRBJ2-5
CASSKPDGETQYF
>14|TRBV19|TRBJ2-7
CASSYTGPPYEQYF
>18|TRBV11-3|TRBJ2-5
CASSLGGTSSPRQETQYF
>16|TRBV25-1|TRBJ2-2
CASPVSDRRNTGELFF
>15|TRBV12-3/TRBV12-4|TRBJ2-1
CASSLAPWDYNEQFF
>14|TRBV6-1|TRBJ2-1
CASSDTHPYNEQFF
>15|TRBV7-9|TRBJ1-1
CASSPTSGWNTEAFF
>15|TRBV27|TRBJ1-1
CASSLFGQGNTEAFF
>19|TRBV6-1|TRBJ1-4
CASSERGQDLLGTNEKLFF
>13|TRBV7-6|TRBJ2-1
CASRGQGGNEQFF
>15|TRBV3-1|TRBJ1-5
CASSQGDRFNQPQHF
>13|TRBV20-1|TRBJ2-1
CSGGDWRYNEQFF
>15|TRBV27|TRBJ2-2
CASKQGMVNTGELFF
>14|TRBV20-1|TRBJ2-2
CSAGDRGSAGELFF
>16|TRBV12-3/TRBV12-4|TRBJ2-3
CASSRTSGAGTDTQYF
>15|TRBV20-1|TRBJ2-3
CSARDPWYPTDTQYF
>18|TRBV7-6|TRBJ2-5
CASSEIGWTASRQETQYF
>15|TRBV6-1|TRBJ2-7
CASSADPSGGREQYF
>13|TRBV6-1|TRBJ1-1
CASNPWTGKEAFF
>18|TRBV7-6|TRBJ1-1
CASSFQAQGGNMNTEAFF